These 11 T cell receptor beta chains came from one sample sequenced in a study of blood T cells in healthy people across ages (dated by TCRdb to about 2015). The library was built by means of 5' RACE. Sequencing relied on an Illumina HiSeq 2500. A second roughly 6 to 12 cycle PCR used a sample-barcoded 5' primer and a J-beta primer mix. TCRdb applied fastp at Q25 and MiXCR to the public reads, then kept only in-frame beta chains. Entries that share a CDR3 protein sequence are merged under the most common genes and DNA. Within this sample are more than 800,000 distinct CDR3 sequences, with more than 25% of them counted one time only. The ten largest clones capture 15% to 20% of the sample. Sequencing input: blood. The origin of the receptors is a woman aged 80 or over in good health.

Of note for this clonotype: Possible read error: a much larger clone is one base away. V gene TRBV7-6 combines with J gene TRBJ2-1; 10 bases are shared with TRBD2. Germline V gene sequence: CDR1 SGHVS, CDR2 FNYEAQ. This CDR3 is built from 16 residues. The CDR3 spells CARSTLAGGSYNEQFF. As DNA, the CDR3 is TGTGCCCGCAGCACCTTAGCGGGGGGCTCCTACAATGAGCAGTTCTTC.

A note on this clonotype: This may be a read error, as it is one base from a much larger clone. The V gene is TRBV20-1, the J gene TRBJ2-7, with 7 bases aligning to TRBD2. The better agreement between TRBJ2-5 and the DNA end casts doubt on the J call. The CDR3 runs 13 residues. CDR1 and CDR2 from the germline V gene are DFQATT and SNEGSKA (reference sequence). CDR3 sequence: CGARPVGGETQYF. CDR3 DNA sequence: TGCGGTGCTAGACCCGTGGGGGGGGAGACCCAGTACTTC.

This clonotype showed up many times. No DNA is shown, since the ends of the CDR3 on it are uncertain; the CDR3 is the one TCRdb lists. The rearrangement uses TRBV28 and TRBJ2-7; the D call of TRBD1 is as the table states it, not checked on the DNA. Per germline, CDR1 MDHEN and CDR2 SYDVKM. Both ends counted, the CDR3 spans 12 residues. CDR3 sequence reads: CASSFGQGNGYF.

In the case of this clonotype: Sequence at one end of the junction differs from germline and may be a read error. The V and J genes are TRBV7-2 and TRBJ2-1; no reliable D call. This CDR3 region has 15 residues. CDR1 is SGHTA and CDR2 is FQGNSA in the germline V gene. The CDR3 coding sequence is TGTGCCAACAGCTCCAGCTCGACTGGCTACAATGAGCAGTTCTTC. Translated: CANSSSSTGYNEQFF.

This clonotype was detected only a few times. The chain couples TRBV3-1 to TRBJ1-1; tentative D call: TRBD1 (6 bases). The CDR3 runs 16 residues. Trimming stripped 4 bases from V and 10 bases from J, with 25 bases between. The germline gives CDR1 LGHDT, CDR2 YNNKEL (reference sequence). The CDR3 bases are TGTGCCAGCAGCCCTATCCGGGGGGGGGCTAATTTTATAGCTTTCTTT. Protein sequence: CASSPIRGGANFIAFF.

This clonotype was observed many times. The chain combines TRBV7-2 with TRBJ2-1; no clear D gene. Germline-derived CDR1 and CDR2 are SGHTA and FQGNSA. This CDR3 comprises 14 residues. Deletions cut 2 bases from V and 10 bases from J, with 15 bases between. The CDR3: CASSLSSRAKEQFF. As DNA, the CDR3 is TGTGCCAGCAGCTTATCGTCTAGGGCTAAGGAGCAGTTCTTC.

This clonotype was seen many times. The V call is TRBV25-1, the J call TRBJ1-1, with D possibly being TRBD1 (5 bases). The V end was cut by 8 bases, the J end by 5 bases, with 18 bases between. The germline gives CDR1 MGHDK, CDR2 SYGVNS. The CDR3 spans 14 residues. CDR3 in DNA: TGTGCCAGCTCCCCGATGGGGCGTGATACTGAAGCTTTCTTT. Its translation: CASSPMGRDTEAFF.

This clonotype was found many times. The chain is built from TRBV7-2 and TRBJ2-5, with TRBD2 identical over 8 bases. This CDR3 is built from 15 residues. CDR1 and CDR2 (germline): SGHTA, FQGNSA. The V gene end was trimmed by 1 base and the J gene end by 4 bases; junction bases not matched to a gene: 5. In DNA, the CDR3 is TGTGCCAGCAGCTTAGGGGGACTAGTGGGAGAGACCCAGTACTTC. This codes for CASSLGGLVGETQYF. The full variable domain, completed using reference TRBV7-2 and TRBJ2-5, is GAGVSQSPSNKVTEKGKDVELRCDPISGHTALYWYRQSLGQGLEFLIYFQGNSAPDKSGLPSDRFSAERTGGSVSTLTIQRTQQEDSAVYLCASSLGGLVGETQYFGPGTRLLVL.

In this sample, this clonotype turned up many times. The J gene is TRBJ1-2, the V gene TRBV6-2 or TRBV6-3; no clear D. Deletions cut 5 bases from V and 4 bases from J, with 11 bases between. In germline, CDR1 is MNHEY, CDR2 SVGEGT. CDR3 size: 13 residues. This CDR3 reads CASSQGRRYGYTF. Here the CDR3 DNA reads TGTGCCAGCAGTCAAGGACGGCGCTATGGCTACACCTTC.

This clonotype was seen ten or more times. The chain couples TRBV7-2 to TRBJ2-3; 9 nucleotides align to TRBD2. The CDR3 is 17 residues long. V trimming: 3 bases; J trimming: 7 bases; junction bases outside the gene matches: 14. CDR1 and CDR2 from the germline V gene are SGHTA and FQGNSA. CDR3 bases: TGTGCCAGCAGCTTCTCCGGGACTAGCCATCGTTTGCATACGCAGTATTTT. It specifies CASSFSGTSHRLHTQYF.

The sample holds many counts of this clonotype. The chain has TRBV7-2 and TRBJ2-5; 7 nucleotides line up with TRBD2. J lost 5 bases, V lost 5 bases, and 5 bases had no gene match. Germline V gene lookup returns CDR1 SGHTA and CDR2 FQGNSA. The CDR3 is 13 amino acids. The CDR3 DNA follows: TGTGCCAGCAGCCAGAGCGGGGTGGAGACCCAGTACTTC. Protein product: CASSQSGVETQYF.